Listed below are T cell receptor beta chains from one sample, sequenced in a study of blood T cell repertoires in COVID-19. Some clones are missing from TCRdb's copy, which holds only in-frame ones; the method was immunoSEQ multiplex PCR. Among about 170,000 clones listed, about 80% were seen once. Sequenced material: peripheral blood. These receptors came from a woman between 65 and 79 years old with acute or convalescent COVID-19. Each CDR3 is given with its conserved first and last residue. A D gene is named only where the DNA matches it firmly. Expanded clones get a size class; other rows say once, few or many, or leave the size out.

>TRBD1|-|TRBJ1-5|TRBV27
TGTGCCAGCGGGACAGGGGGCGCGGGTCAGCCCCAGCATTTT
CASGTGGAGQPQHF
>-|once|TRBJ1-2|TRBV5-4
TGTGCCAGCAGCACCGAGCGGGGTTACAGCTATGGCTACACCTTC
CASSTERGYSYGYTF
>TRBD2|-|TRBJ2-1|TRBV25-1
TGTGCCAGCAGTAAAGCGGGGCAAAGCTCCTACAATGAGCAGTTCTTC
CASSKAGQSSYNEQFF
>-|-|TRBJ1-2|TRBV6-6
TGTGCCAGCAATCTCCAGGGACATATGGTCTATGGCTACACCTTC
CASNLQGHMVYGYTF
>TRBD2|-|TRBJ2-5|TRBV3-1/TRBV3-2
TGTGCCAGCAGCCCTTACGGGGGGGCTTGGGAGACCCAGTACTTC
CASSPYGGAWETQYF
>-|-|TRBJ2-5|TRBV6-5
TGTGCCAGCAAACTCCAAGAGACCCAGTACTTC
CASKLQETQYF
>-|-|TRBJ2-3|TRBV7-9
TGTGCCAGCAGCCGCGACCGGGATAGCACAGATACGCAGTATTTT
CASSRDRDSTDTQYF
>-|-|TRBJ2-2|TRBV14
TGTGCCAGCAGCCGACAGGAAGGTTACACCGGGGAGCTGTTTTTT
CASSRQEGYTGELFF
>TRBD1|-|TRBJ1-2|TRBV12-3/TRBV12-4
TGTGCCAGCGCTTCAGGGGGCCATAGTGGCTACACCTTC
CASASGGHSGYTF
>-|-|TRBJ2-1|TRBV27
TGTGCCAGCAGTTTATCGGCGTACTCCACTACGCAGAATGAGCAGTTCTTC
CASSLSAYSTTQNEQFF
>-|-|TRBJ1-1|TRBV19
TGTGCCAGTAGTTCGGTGGCAGGGGACACTGAAGCTTTCTTT
CASSSVAGDTEAFF
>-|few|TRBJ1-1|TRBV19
TGTGCCAGTAGTCCCAACGGTCTGAACACTGAAGCTTTCTTT
CASSPNGLNTEAFF